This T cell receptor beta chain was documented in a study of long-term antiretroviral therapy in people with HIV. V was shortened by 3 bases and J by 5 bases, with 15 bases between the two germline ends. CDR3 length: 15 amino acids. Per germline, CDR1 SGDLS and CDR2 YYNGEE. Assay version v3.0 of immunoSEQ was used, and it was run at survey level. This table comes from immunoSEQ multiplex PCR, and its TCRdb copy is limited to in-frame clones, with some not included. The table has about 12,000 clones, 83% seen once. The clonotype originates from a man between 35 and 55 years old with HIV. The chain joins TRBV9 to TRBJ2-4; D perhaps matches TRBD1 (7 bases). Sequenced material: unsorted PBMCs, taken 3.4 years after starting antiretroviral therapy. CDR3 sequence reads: CASSARDSGQNIQYF. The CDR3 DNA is TGTGCCAGCAGCGCCCGGGACAGCGGGCAAAACATTCAGTACTTC.